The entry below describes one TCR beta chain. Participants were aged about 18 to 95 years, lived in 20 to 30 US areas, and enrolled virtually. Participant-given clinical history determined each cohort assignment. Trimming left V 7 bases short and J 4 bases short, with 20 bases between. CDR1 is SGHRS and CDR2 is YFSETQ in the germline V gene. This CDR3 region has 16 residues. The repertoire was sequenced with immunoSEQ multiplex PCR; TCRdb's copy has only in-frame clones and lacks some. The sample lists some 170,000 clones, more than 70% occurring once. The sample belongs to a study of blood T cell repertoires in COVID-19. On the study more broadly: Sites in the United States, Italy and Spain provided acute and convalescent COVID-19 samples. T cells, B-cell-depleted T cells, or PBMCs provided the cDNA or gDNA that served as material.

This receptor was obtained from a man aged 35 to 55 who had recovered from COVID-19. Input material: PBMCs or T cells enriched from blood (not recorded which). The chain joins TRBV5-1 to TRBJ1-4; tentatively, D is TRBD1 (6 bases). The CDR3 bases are TGCGCCAGCTCCAAAGGGGGGGATTCGCTTAATGAAAAACTGTTTTTT. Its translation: CASSKGGDSLNEKLFF.